The present TCR beta chain was sequenced within a study of early T cells in non-severe SARS-CoV-2 infection. Study details: The input, bulk RNA from unsorted whole blood, was sequenced, and chains were unpaired. Notes on the study in general: VDJdb matches were skewed toward anti-spike CD8 T cell responses.

Turning to this clonotype: Its antigen is as yet unknown.

The V segment lost 5 bases and the J segment 2 bases; nucleotides outside the gene matches: 3. This CDR3 contains 16 residues. In germline, CDR1 is SGHTA, CDR2 FQGNSA. Attachment of unique molecular identifiers to individual cDNA molecules was performed. TCRdb independently ran MiXCR on the 5' RACE reads; one entry per CDR3 protein. The sample includes 75,000 to 80,000 distinct CDR3 sequences, about 11% seen only once; the top ten take 9.5% to 15%. The rearrangement uses TRBV7-2 and TRBJ2-1, with 13 nucleotides matching TRBD2. Sequenced material: whole blood, taken at baseline. The origin of this receptor is an adult who was a healthcare worker with PCR-confirmed SARS-CoV-2 infection or an uninfected control (not recorded which). Here the CDR3 DNA reads TGTGCCAGCAGCCTAACTAGCGGGGGGGCCTACAATGAGCAGTTCTTC. This sequence encodes CASSLTSGGAYNEQFF. The entire variable domain, with the rest obtained from reference TRBV7-2 and TRBJ2-1, is as follows: GAGVSQSPSNKVTEKGKDVELRCDPISGHTALYWYRQSLGQGLEFLIYFQGNSAPDKSGLPSDRFSAERTGGSVSTLTIQRTQQEDSAVYLCASSLTSGGAYNEQFFGPGTRLTVL.